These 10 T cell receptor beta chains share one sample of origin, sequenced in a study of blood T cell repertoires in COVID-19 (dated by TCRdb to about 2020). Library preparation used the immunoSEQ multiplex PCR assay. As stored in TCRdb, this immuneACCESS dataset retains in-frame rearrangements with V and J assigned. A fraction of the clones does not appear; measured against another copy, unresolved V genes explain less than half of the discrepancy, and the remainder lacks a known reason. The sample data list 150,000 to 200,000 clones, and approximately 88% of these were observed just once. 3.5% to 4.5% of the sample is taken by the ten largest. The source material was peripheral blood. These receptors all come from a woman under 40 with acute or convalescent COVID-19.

The chain's CDR3 is CASSGSYGYTF. The CDR3 DNA follows: TGTGCCAGTTCAGGGTCCTATGGCTACACCTTC. The genes are TRBV27 and TRBJ1-2; TRBD1 might be the D (5 bases). The germline gives CDR1 MNHEY, CDR2 SMNVEV (reference sequence). There are 11 residues in the CDR3. V lost 9 bases to trimming and J lost 4 bases, with 9 bases between them.

CDR3: CASSLSGSGTQYF. The CDR3 DNA reads TGTGCCAGCAGCTTGTCAGGATCTGGTACGCAGTATTTT. V is TRBV28 and J is TRBJ2-3; D gene uncertain. Germline-derived CDR1 and CDR2 are MDHEN and SYDVKM. Between the trimmed V and J ends, which lost 6 bases and 8 bases, there was a span of 15 bases. This CDR3 comprises 13 residues.

CDR3 sequence (DNA): TGTGCCAGCAGTCGATGGACGGACTCAAACAATGAGCAGTTCTTC. Translating gives CASSRWTDSNNEQFF. V usage is TRBV7-9 and J usage is TRBJ2-1, with D possibly TRBD2 on 5 matching bases. V gave up 6 bases and J gave up 5 bases, with 17 bases separating them. CDR1 and CDR2 (germline): SEHNR, FQNEAQ (reference sequence). The CDR3 sequence is 15 residues long. Full variable domain (rest looked up from reference TRBV7-9 and TRBJ2-1): DTGVSQNPRHKITKRGQNVTFRCDPISEHNRLYWYRQTLGQGPEFLTYFQNEAQLEKSRLLSDRFSAERPKGSFSTLEIQRTEQGDSAMYLCASSRWTDSNNEQFFGPGTRLTVL.

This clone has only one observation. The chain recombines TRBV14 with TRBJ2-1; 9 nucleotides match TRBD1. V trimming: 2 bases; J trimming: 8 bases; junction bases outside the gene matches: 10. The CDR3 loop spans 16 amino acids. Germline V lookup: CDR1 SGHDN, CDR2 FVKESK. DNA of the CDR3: TGTGCCAGCAGCCAATACCATCGGGACAGGGTCCATGAGCAGTTCTTC. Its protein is CASSQYHRDRVHEQFF.

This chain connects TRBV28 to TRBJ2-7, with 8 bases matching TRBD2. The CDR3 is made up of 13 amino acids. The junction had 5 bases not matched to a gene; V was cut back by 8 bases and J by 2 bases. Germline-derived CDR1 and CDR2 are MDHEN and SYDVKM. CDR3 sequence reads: CASETSGTYEQYF. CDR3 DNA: TGTGCCAGCGAAACTAGCGGAACCTACGAGCAGTACTTC. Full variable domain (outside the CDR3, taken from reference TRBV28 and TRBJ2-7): DVKVTQSSRYLVKRTGEKVFLECVQDMDHENMFWYRQDPGLGLRLIYFSYDVKMKEKGDIPEGYSVSREKKERFSLILESASTNQTSMYLCASETSGTYEQYFGPGTRLTVT.

The CDR3 region is CAGQQGGRGNQPQHF. Here the CDR3 DNA reads TGTGCCGGTCAACAGGGGGGGAGAGGCAATCAGCCCCAGCATTTT. The V gene is TRBV28, the J gene TRBJ1-5; 8 bases are a match to TRBD1. This CDR3 is built from 15 residues. Germline-derived CDR1 and CDR2 are MDHEN and SYDVKM. Trimming cost V 11 bases and J 2 bases; bases outside gene matches: 11. Drawing the rest from reference TRBV28 and TRBJ1-5, the complete variable domain is DVKVTQSSRYLVKRTGEKVFLECVQDMDHENMFWYRQDPGLGLRLIYFSYDVKMKEKGDIPEGYSVSREKKERFSLILESASTNQTSMYLCAGQQGGRGNQPQHFGDGTRLSIL.

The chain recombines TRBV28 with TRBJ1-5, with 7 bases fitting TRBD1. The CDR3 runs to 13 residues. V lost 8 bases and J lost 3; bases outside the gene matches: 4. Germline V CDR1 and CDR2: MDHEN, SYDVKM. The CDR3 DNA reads TGTGCCAGCGAGGACAGGATCAATCAGCCCCAGCATTTT. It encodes CASEDRINQPQHF.

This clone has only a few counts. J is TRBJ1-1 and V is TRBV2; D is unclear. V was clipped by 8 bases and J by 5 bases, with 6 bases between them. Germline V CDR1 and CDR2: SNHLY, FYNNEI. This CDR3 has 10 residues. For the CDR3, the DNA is TGTGCCAGCGAGAAGACTGAAGCTTTCTTT. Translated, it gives CASEKTEAFF.

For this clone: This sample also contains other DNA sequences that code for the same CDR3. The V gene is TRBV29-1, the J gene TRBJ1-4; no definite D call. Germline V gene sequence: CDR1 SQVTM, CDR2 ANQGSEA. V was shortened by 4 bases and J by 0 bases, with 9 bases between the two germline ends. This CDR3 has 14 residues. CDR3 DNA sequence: TGCAGCGTTGCCGACACAGCAACTAATGAAAAACTGTTTTTT. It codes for CSVADTATNEKLFF.

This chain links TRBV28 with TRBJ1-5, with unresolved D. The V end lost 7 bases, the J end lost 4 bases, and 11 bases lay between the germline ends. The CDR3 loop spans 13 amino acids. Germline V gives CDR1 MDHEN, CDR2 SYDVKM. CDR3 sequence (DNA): TGTGCCAGCACCCCACACCCGAATCAGCCCCAGCATTTT. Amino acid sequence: CASTPHPNQPQHF. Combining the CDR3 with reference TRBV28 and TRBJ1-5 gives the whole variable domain DVKVTQSSRYLVKRTGEKVFLECVQDMDHENMFWYRQDPGLGLRLIYFSYDVKMKEKGDIPEGYSVSREKKERFSLILESASTNQTSMYLCASTPHPNQPQHFGDGTRLSIL.